The entry below describes one T cell receptor beta chain. The antigen is unknown. The data originate from a study of T-cell memory formation after mild COVID-19. Study-level findings and limits: Detection of some responders pre-infection suggested pre-existing cross-reactive memory T cells participated. CD4+ bias marked clones expanding day 15 to 37, unlike balanced contracting clones. For contracting clones, CD4+ ones sat mainly in CM and EM, CD8+ in EMRA.

V was shortened by 5 bases and J by 1 base, with 11 bases between the two germline ends. The CDR3 spans 14 residues. Per germline, CDR1 MNHEY and CDR2 SMNVEV (reference sequence). TCRdb reprocessed the 5' RACE reads via MiXCR and lists one record per CDR3 protein. The sample has about 310,000 distinct CDR3 sequences; just under 20% are singletons. The chain joins TRBV27 to TRBJ1-1; D unclear. The receptor's source is a man aged 18 to 30 who had mild COVID-19 (a few samples of this study predate the infection). Cell type and time point are not known. Sequencing input: PBMCs or a T cell subset sorted from them (not recorded which). Here the CDR3 reads CASSRIGENTEAFF. In nucleotides, the CDR3 is TGTGCCAGCAGTCGCATTGGTGAGAACACTGAAGCTTTCTTT.